Each of the 32 T cell receptor beta chains below was sequenced from the same sample in a study of blood T cell repertoires in COVID-19. Here immunoSEQ multiplex PCR was the method, and the copy in TCRdb shows in-frame clones only, minus some. The sample comprises approximately 210,000 clones, approximately 87% of which are singletons, and 2.5% to 3% rests with the top ten. Specimen: peripheral blood. Every receptor here comes from a woman between 70 and 85 years old with active or convalescent COVID-19.

This clone has a handful of counts. The CDR3 bases are TGTGCCAGCAGCTTAGCTTCGCGGGGGAGCAATCAGCCCCAGCATTTT. Translated, it gives CASSLASRGSNQPQHF. This chain connects TRBV13 to TRBJ1-5, with D maybe TRBD1 (5 bases). Trimming cost V 1 base and J 1 base, with 11 bases left between them. The CDR3 length is 16 residues. Germline V lookup: CDR1 PRHDT, CDR2 FYEKMQ (reference sequence).

This chain uses TRBV5-1 with TRBJ2-3; 9 bases align to TRBD1. J lost 2 bases, V lost 4 bases, and 5 bases had no gene match. CDR3 length equals 15 residues. Germline loops: CDR1 SGHRS, CDR2 YFSETQ. This chain's CDR3 is CASSRRQGVTDTQYF. The CDR3 DNA reads TGCGCCAGCAGCCGACGACAGGGGGTCACAGATACGCAGTATTTT.

The chain employs TRBV6-6 and TRBJ1-4, with D unresolved. This CDR3 has 17 amino acids. V was pared by 5 bases and J by 3 bases, with 19 bases between. Per germline, CDR1 MNHNY and CDR2 SVGAGI (reference sequence). CDR3 in amino acids: CASSPLVWTDSNEKLFF. CDR3 DNA: TGTGCCAGCAGTCCCTTAGTCTGGACGGACTCTAATGAAAAACTGTTTTTT.

The J gene is TRBJ2-7, the V gene TRBV4-1, with 9 bases that match TRBD2. Trimming at V came to 6 bases and at J to 3 bases, leaving 12 bases not matched to a gene. CDR1 and CDR2 from the germline V gene are MGHRA and YSYEKL. The CDR3 spans 16 residues. The CDR3 nucleotides are TGCGCCAGCAGTCACGGCAGGGCTAGCGGGATCTACGAGCAGTACTTC. This codes for CASSHGRASGIYEQYF.

V and J are TRBV28 and TRBJ1-2; D is possibly TRBD1 (5 bases). Germline V gene lookup returns CDR1 MDHEN and CDR2 SYDVKM. The length of the CDR3 is 13 residues. Trimming removed 6 bases from V and 5 bases from J, with 13 bases in between. CDR3 in amino acids: CASRGQGLYGYTF. The DNA for the CDR3 is TGTGCCAGCAGGGGGCAGGGTCTGTATGGCTACACCTTC.

The chain joins TRBV30 to TRBJ1-5, with no clear D. This CDR3 is built from 12 residues. The V gene's germline CDR1 is GTSNPN and CDR2 SVGIG (reference sequence). With 2 bases removed from V and 6 bases from J, the gap between germline ends came to 8 bases. In DNA form, the CDR3 reads TGTGCCTGGAGTACACCGGGTCAGCCCCAGCATTTT. Protein: CAWSTPGQPQHF. Drawing the rest from reference TRBV30 and TRBJ1-5, the complete variable domain is SQTIHQWPATLVQPVGSPLSLECTVEGTSNPNLYWYRQAAGRGLQLLFYSVGIGQISSEVPQNLSASRPQDRQFILSSKKLLLSDSGFYLCAWSTPGQPQHFGDGTRLSIL.

V usage is TRBV5-1 and J usage is TRBJ1-2; 7 bases are a match to TRBD1. The germline gives CDR1 SGHRS, CDR2 YFSETQ. J lost 6 bases, V lost 4 bases, and 12 bases had no gene match. This CDR3 contains 15 residues. Here the CDR3 reads CASSAPGTVRDGYTF. In DNA, the CDR3 is TGCGCCAGCAGCGCCCCCGGGACAGTGAGAGATGGCTACACCTTC.

The rearrangement links TRBV2 to TRBJ2-7; D gene unclear. CDR3 length: 13 amino acids. V lost 4 bases, J lost 5 bases, and 12 bases lay in between. CDR1 is SNHLY and CDR2 is FYNNEI in the germline V gene. DNA for the CDR3: TGTGCCAGCAGTGCGGCTGTGGCGGACGAGCAGTACTTC. Its protein product is CASSAAVADEQYF.

The genes are TRBV19 and TRBJ1-5; D may be TRBD1 (6 bases). The CDR3 is made up of 16 amino acids. V was clipped by 1 base and J by 6 bases, with 16 bases between them. Germline assignment: CDR1 LNHDA and CDR2 SQIVND (reference sequence). The CDR3 here is CASSIGGGRGGQPQHF. The CDR3 region has the DNA TGTGCCAGTAGTATAGGAGGTGGGAGGGGGGGTCAGCCCCAGCATTTT.

CDR3 sequence reads: CAIQGGLSYNEQFF. The CDR3 region has the DNA TGTGCCATCCAGGGAGGACTATCCTACAATGAGCAGTTCTTC. The chain employs TRBV10-3 and TRBJ2-1, with D maybe TRBD2 (6 bases). The CDR3 has 14 amino acids. V dropped 8 bases and J dropped 1 base, with 12 bases sitting between them. Germline CDR1 ENHRY, CDR2 SYGVKD.

V gene TRBV4-2 combines with J gene TRBJ2-3; 8 bases are a match to TRBD1. Trimming took 2 bases from V and 8 from J; bases not matched to a gene: 6. Germline lookup yields CDR1 LGHNA and CDR2 YNFKEQ. The CDR3 runs to 14 residues. The CDR3, as DNA: TGTGCCAGCAGCCAATCGCAGGGGGCAAGTACGCAGTATTTT. The encoded protein is CASSQSQGASTQYF.

The V gene is TRBV28, the J gene TRBJ2-7; 8 bases fit TRBD2. The germline gives CDR1 MDHEN, CDR2 SYDVKM. The CDR3 has 15 residues. V was pared by 5 bases and J by 0 bases, with 6 bases of the junction left unmatched. The DNA for the CDR3 is TGTGCCAGCAGTCCCGCTAGCGGGTACTCCTACGAGCAGTACTTC. This translates into CASSPASGYSYEQYF.

V usage is TRBV2 and J usage is TRBJ2-7; tentatively, D is TRBD2 (6 bases). CDR3 length: 14 residues. Per germline, CDR1 SNHLY and CDR2 FYNNEI. The V and J ends lost 6 bases and 0 bases respectively, with 12 bases between them. CDR3 bases: TGTGCCAGCAGAGGGGACTTATACTCCTACGAGCAGTACTTC. Translation: CASRGDLYSYEQYF.

The V and J genes are TRBV7-8 and TRBJ1-5; perhaps TRBD1 as D (5 bases). This CDR3 comprises 12 residues. CDR1 is SGHVS and CDR2 is FQNEAQ in the germline V gene. V shed 5 bases and J shed 9 bases, with 11 bases lying between them. This CDR3 reads CASSPGDGPQHF. Written as DNA, the CDR3 is TGTGCCAGCAGCCCGGGGGACGGGCCCCAGCATTTT.

The chain employs TRBV7-2 and TRBJ1-2, with D tentatively TRBD1 (6 bases). The V end was cut by 5 bases, the J end by 5 bases, with 15 bases between. CDR1 and CDR2 from the germline V gene are SGHTA and FQGNSA. The CDR3 covers 14 residues. The CDR3 loop is CASSPRQAFYGYTF. The CDR3 nucleotides are TGTGCCAGCAGCCCGAGACAGGCCTTTTATGGCTACACCTTC.

The gene calls are TRBV6-2 or TRBV6-3 and TRBJ1-6; D gene unclear. The V and J ends lost 0 bases and 12 bases respectively, with 9 bases between them. This CDR3 spans 13 amino acids. Per germline, CDR1 MNHEY and CDR2 SVGEGT. The chain's CDR3 is CASSYSFRLPLHF. The CDR3 nucleotides are TGTGCCAGCAGTTACTCGTTCCGGTTACCCCTCCACTTT.

The rearrangement uses TRBV18 and TRBJ2-7; maybe TRBD2 (6 bases). The V end was cut by 3 bases, the J end by 0 bases, with 9 bases between. Germline V gene data show CDR1 as KGHSH and CDR2 as LQKENI. The CDR3 extends over 14 amino acids. CDR3: CASSPDYTSYEQYF. DNA for the CDR3: TGTGCCAGCTCACCGGACTACACCTCCTACGAGCAGTACTTC.

The chain joins TRBV4-1 to TRBJ2-1, with TRBD1 as a possible D gene (5 bases). Germline V gene lookup returns CDR1 MGHRA and CDR2 YSYEKL. The CDR3 extends over 13 amino acids. V shed 0 bases and J shed 13 bases, with 13 bases lying between them. As DNA, the CDR3 is TGCGCCAGCAGCCAAGATTTGGGGCGAGAACAGTTCTTC. Encoded protein: CASSQDLGREQFF.

The table lists this clone with a few counts. The chain joins TRBV4-1 to TRBJ1-1; no clear D. V lost 4 bases, J lost 1 base, and 7 bases lay in between. In germline, CDR1 is MGHRA, CDR2 YSYEKL. This CDR3 region has 13 residues. This CDR3 is CASSPQWNTEAFF. CDR3 nucleotides: TGCGCCAGCAGCCCACAGTGGAACACTGAAGCTTTCTTT.

V usage is TRBV11-2 and J usage is TRBJ2-5, with TRBD2 identical over 7 bases. The V and J ends lost 6 bases and 2 bases, in that order; junction bases with no gene match: 9. The CDR3 is made up of 15 amino acids. Germline loops: CDR1 SGHAT, CDR2 FQNNGV. This CDR3 is CASSSRGGQQETQYF. CDR3 DNA sequence: TGTGCCAGCAGTTCCCGCGGGGGTCAACAAGAGACCCAGTACTTC.

This clone was seen only once. The chain has TRBV6-5 and TRBJ1-1; D unresolved. The V gene's germline CDR1 is MNHEY and CDR2 SVGAGI. The CDR3 totals 15 residues. The V end lost 0 bases, the J end lost 1 base, and 9 bases lay between the germline ends. In DNA, the CDR3 is TGTGCCAGCAGTTACTCGATGGCAGGGAACACTGAAGCTTTCTTT. It specifies CASSYSMAGNTEAFF.

This clone was seen more than once but under ten times. V usage is TRBV28 and J usage is TRBJ1-3; D ambiguous. V was pared by 2 bases and J by 0 bases, with 5 bases between. Germline assignment: CDR1 MDHEN and CDR2 SYDVKM. The CDR3 consists of 14 residues. In nucleotides, the CDR3 is TGTGCCAGCAGTTTACATTCCTCTGGAAACACCATATATTTT. It codes for CASSLHSSGNTIYF. The full variable domain, its missing parts supplied by reference TRBV28 and TRBJ1-3, is DVKVTQSSRYLVKRTGEKVFLECVQDMDHENMFWYRQDPGLGLRLIYFSYDVKMKEKGDIPEGYSVSREKKERFSLILESASTNQTSMYLCASSLHSSGNTIYFGEGSWLTVV.

Only one count was recorded for this clone. The CDR3 region is CASSPGTGNTDTQYF. The DNA of the CDR3 is TGTGCCAGCAGTCCTGGGACAGGAAACACAGATACGCAGTATTTT. The chain links TRBV2 to TRBJ2-3; TRBD1 aligns across 8 bases. Germline-derived CDR1 and CDR2 are SNHLY and FYNNEI. V lost 5 bases to trimming and J lost 2 bases; unmatched junction nucleotides: 6. The CDR3 covers 15 residues.

The genes are TRBV9 and TRBJ2-1, with D unclear. The ends were cut back, 3 bases at V and 6 bases at J, with 13 bases in the middle. This CDR3 has 14 amino acids. Looked up from germline, CDR1 is SGDLS and CDR2 is YYNGEE. The CDR3, as DNA: TGTGCCAGCAGCGCCCCCCCTAGTATCAATGAGCAGTTCTTC. Protein: CASSAPPSINEQFF. Looking up the rest from reference TRBV9 and TRBJ2-1 gives the full variable domain: DSGVTQTPKHLITATGQRVTLRCSPRSGDLSVYWYQQSLDQGLQFLIQYYNGEERAKGNILERFSAQQFPDLHSELNLSSLELGDSALYFCASSAPPSINEQFFGPGTRLTVL.

The chain recombines TRBV19 with TRBJ2-4; 8 bases fit TRBD1. Germline V lookup: CDR1 LNHDA, CDR2 SQIVND (reference sequence). V gave up 4 bases and J gave up 6 bases; unmatched junction bases: 8. The CDR3 is 15 residues long. For the CDR3, the DNA is TGTGCCAGTAGTACGACAGGGGCTGCGGGAAACATTCAGTACTTC. This encodes CASSTTGAAGNIQYF.

The V and J genes are TRBV11-2 and TRBJ2-2; 11 positions match TRBD2. Trimming removed 1 base from V and 5 bases from J; junction bases left unmatched: 9. The CDR3 covers 18 residues. In germline, CDR1 is SGHAT, CDR2 FQNNGV. The CDR3 nucleotides are TGTGCCAGCAGCTTAGGGCCGGGACTAGCGGATCTGACCGGGGAGCTGTTTTTT. Residues: CASSLGPGLADLTGELFF.

The chain links TRBV10-3 to TRBJ2-1; 8 nucleotides match TRBD1. The trim removed 4 bases at V and 6 bases at J, leaving 8 bases unmatched. CDR1 and CDR2 (germline): ENHRY, SYGVKD. CDR3 length: 15 residues. The CDR3 is CAISGPGQETNEQFF. CDR3 sequence (DNA): TGTGCCATCAGTGGCCCGGGACAGGAGACCAATGAGCAGTTCTTC.

The chain links TRBV7-9 to TRBJ1-2, with D uncertain. V was pared by 3 bases and J by 4 bases, with 9 bases between. Germline CDR1 reads SEHNR; CDR2 reads FQNEAQ (reference sequence). The CDR3 has 13 residues. This CDR3 is CASSFNTFYGYTF. CDR3 coding DNA: TGTGCCAGCAGCTTCAATACTTTCTATGGCTACACCTTC.

The chain has TRBV2 and TRBJ1-2; TRBD1 agrees at 7 bases. The germline V gene encodes CDR1 SNHLY and CDR2 FYNNEI. J lost 6 bases, V lost 7 bases, and 14 bases had no gene match. The CDR3 covers 15 residues. For the CDR3, the DNA is TGTGCCAGCATGAGCCCACGACAGGGTAATAATGGCTACACCTTC. Translating it yields CASMSPRQGNNGYTF.

The rearrangement joins TRBV4-3 to TRBJ2-3; 9 bases agree with TRBD2. Per germline, CDR1 LGHNA and CDR2 YSLEER. The V gene end was trimmed by 4 bases and the J gene end by 1 base; junction bases not matched to a gene: 9. CDR3 length: 17 amino acids. The CDR3 spells CASSRGGASGGTDTQYF. The CDR3 bases are TGCGCCAGCAGCCGGGGTGGGGCTAGCGGGGGCACAGATACGCAGTATTTT.

This clone occurred once. The chain has TRBV24-1 and TRBJ2-1, with 7 bases fitting TRBD2. The junction had 11 bases not matched to a gene; V was cut back by 4 bases and J by 9 bases. The CDR3 sequence is 15 residues long. Germline V gives CDR1 KGHDR, CDR2 SFDVKD. The CDR3 nucleotides read TGTGCCACCAGTGACCCGGGCGGGGGAGGGACTGAGCAGTTCTTC. Its protein product is CATSDPGGGGTEQFF.

The genes are TRBV6-5 and TRBJ2-1, with 9 bases fitting TRBD2. CDR3 length equals 15 residues. The V gene's germline CDR1 is MNHEY and CDR2 SVGAGI. Trimming removed 7 bases from V and 4 bases from J; junction bases left unmatched: 8. CDR3 in amino acids: CASNKGLAGYNEQFF. Here the CDR3 DNA reads TGTGCCAGCAACAAGGGACTAGCAGGGTACAATGAGCAGTTCTTC.